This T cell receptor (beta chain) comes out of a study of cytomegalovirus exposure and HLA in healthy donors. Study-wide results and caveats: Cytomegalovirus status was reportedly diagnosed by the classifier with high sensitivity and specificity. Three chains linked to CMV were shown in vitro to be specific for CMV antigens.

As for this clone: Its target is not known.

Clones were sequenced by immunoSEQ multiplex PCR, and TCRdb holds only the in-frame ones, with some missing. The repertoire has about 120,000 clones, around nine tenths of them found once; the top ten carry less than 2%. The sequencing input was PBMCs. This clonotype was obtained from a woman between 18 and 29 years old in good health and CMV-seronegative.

The CDR3 DNA is TGTGCCAGTAGTATAGGGGCGGCTAGCGGGGGGCGGATTGAGACCCAGTACTTC. It yields the protein CASSIGAASGGRIETQYF. The chain carries TRBV19 and TRBJ2-5, with 11 nucleotides matching TRBD2. The germline CDR1 and CDR2 sequences are LNHDA and SQIVND (reference sequence). The junction had 12 bases not matched to a gene; V was cut back by 1 base and J by 5 bases. The CDR3 sequence is 18 residues long.